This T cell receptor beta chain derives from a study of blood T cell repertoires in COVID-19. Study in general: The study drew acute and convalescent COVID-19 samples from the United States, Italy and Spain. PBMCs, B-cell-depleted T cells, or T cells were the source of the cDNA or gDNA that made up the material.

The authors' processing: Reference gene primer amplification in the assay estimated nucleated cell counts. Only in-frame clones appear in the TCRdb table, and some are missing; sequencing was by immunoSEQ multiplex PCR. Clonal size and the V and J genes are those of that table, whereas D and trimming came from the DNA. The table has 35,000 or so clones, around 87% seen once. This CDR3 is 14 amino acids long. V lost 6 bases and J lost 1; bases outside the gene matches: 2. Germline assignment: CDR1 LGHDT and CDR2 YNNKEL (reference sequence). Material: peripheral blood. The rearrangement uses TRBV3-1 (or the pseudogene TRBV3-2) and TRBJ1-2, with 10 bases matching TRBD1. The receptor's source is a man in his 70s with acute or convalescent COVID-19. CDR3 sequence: CASRRTGGNYGYTF. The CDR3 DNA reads TGTGCCAGCAGGAGGACAGGGGGTAACTATGGCTACACCTTC.